This T cell receptor (beta chain) was sequenced during a study of blood T cell repertoires in COVID-19. Study context: Sources were T cells, B-cell-depleted T cells, or PBMCs; the material itself was cDNA or gDNA.

The V and J ends lost 6 bases and 0 bases respectively, with 14 bases between them. Germline CDR1 and CDR2: SEHNR and FQNEAQ (reference sequence). This CDR3 comprises 16 residues. Original data processing: Reference gene primer amplification gave nucleated cell count estimates. TCRdb's copy holds only in-frame clones and misses some; the assay was immunoSEQ multiplex PCR. V, J and clone size are taken as reported in that table, and D and trimming were inferred from the DNA itself. Counted here are about 110,000 clones, 71% occurring once; the ten biggest clones make up approximately 0.87%. The chain employs TRBV7-9 and TRBJ2-2; TRBD2 might be the D (5 bases). This TCR came from a human donor with acute or convalescent COVID-19. The donor label of this sample is uncertain. Sequenced input: peripheral blood. CDR3 loop: CASSRGRVPNTGELFF. The CDR3 coding sequence is TGTGCCAGCAGTCGCGGGCGGGTCCCGAACACCGGGGAGCTGTTTTTT.